This T cell receptor beta chain came from a study of blood T cell repertoires in COVID-19. In the authors' workflow: Estimates of nucleated cell counts were drawn from the amplification of reference gene primers. Measured with immunoSEQ multiplex PCR; TCRdb has only the in-frame clones, and not every one. V and J calls and clone size come straight from that table; D and trimming were deduced from the DNA. The data show roughly 140,000 clones, over 75% seen once. CDR1 and CDR2 (germline): MDHEN, SYDVKM. The germline V and J ends were trimmed by 6 bases and 0 bases, with 21 bases remaining between them. This CDR3 region has 18 residues.

The sample consisted of peripheral blood. V gene TRBV28 combines with J gene TRBJ1-3, with a weak D call TRBD1 (5 bases). The sequence derives from a woman in her 50s with acute or convalescent COVID-19. The CDR3 region is CASSPIDGGMSSGNTIYF. CDR3 in DNA: TGTGCCAGCAGCCCCATAGATGGGGGGATGAGCTCTGGAAACACCATATATTTT.